The clone carrying this T cell receptor (beta chain) appeared many times. Its antigen is unidentified. Germline V gene data show CDR1 as MNHEY and CDR2 as SVGEGT. The CDR3 length is 11 residues. Trimming removed 7 bases from V and 5 bases from J, with 8 bases in between. These data belong to a study of response to subunit inactivated influenza vaccine. Regarding the study as a whole: Few additional T cells are recruited per seasonal influenza vaccination, authors suggested.

TCRdb recomputed calls from the RT-PCR reads with MiXCR, one row per CDR3 protein. In the table there are approximately 520,000 distinct CDR3 sequences, approximately 24% of which are singletons. This sequence joins TRBV6-2 or TRBV6-3 and TRBJ2-5; D gene unclear. Sequences were derived from CD4+ T cells sorted from PBMCs, sampled about 5 days after vaccination. The clonotype comes from a man in his forties or fifties who received an inactivated influenza vaccine. The CDR3 is CASTLQETQYF. The CDR3 bases are TGTGCCAGCACCTTACAGGAGACCCAGTACTTC.